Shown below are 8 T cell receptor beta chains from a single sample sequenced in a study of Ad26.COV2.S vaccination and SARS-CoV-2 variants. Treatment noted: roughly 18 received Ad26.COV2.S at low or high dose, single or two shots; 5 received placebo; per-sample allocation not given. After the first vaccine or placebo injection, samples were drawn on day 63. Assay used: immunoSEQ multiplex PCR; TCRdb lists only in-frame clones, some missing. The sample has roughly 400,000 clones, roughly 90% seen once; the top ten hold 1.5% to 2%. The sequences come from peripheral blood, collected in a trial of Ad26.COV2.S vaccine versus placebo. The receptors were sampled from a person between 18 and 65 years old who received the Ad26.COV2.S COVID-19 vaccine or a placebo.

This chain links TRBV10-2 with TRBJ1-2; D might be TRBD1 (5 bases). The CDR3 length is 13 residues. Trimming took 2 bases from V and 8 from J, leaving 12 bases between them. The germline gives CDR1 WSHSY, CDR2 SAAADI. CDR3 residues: CASSEGQGGGYTF. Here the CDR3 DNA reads TGCGCCAGCAGTGAGGGGCAGGGCGGGGGCTACACCTTC.

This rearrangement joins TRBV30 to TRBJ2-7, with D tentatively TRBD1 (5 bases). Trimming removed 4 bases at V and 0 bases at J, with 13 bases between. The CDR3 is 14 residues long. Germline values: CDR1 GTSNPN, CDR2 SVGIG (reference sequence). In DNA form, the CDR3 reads TGTGCCTGGACCCCGGCAGGGTTCTCCTACGAGCAGTACTTC. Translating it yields CAWTPAGFSYEQYF.

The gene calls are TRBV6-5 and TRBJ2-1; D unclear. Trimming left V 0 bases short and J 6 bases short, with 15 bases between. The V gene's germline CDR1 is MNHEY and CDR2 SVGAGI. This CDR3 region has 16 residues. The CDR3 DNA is TGTGCCAGCAGTTACTCGAACACGGCGACGGGCAATGAGCAGTTCTTC. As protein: CASSYSNTATGNEQFF.

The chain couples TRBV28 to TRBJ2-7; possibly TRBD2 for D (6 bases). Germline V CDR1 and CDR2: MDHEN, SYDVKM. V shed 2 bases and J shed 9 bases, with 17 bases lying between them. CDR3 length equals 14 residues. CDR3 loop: CASSLALASLMQYF. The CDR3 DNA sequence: TGTGCCAGCAGTTTAGCACTAGCTTCCCTTATGCAGTACTTC.

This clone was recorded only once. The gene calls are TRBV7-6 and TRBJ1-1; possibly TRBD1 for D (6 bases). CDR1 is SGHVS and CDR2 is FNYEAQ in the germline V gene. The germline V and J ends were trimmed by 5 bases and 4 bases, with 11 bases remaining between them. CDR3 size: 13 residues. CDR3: CASSQGGSTEAFF. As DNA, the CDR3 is TGTGCCAGCAGCCAAGGGGGGTCCACTGAAGCTTTCTTT.

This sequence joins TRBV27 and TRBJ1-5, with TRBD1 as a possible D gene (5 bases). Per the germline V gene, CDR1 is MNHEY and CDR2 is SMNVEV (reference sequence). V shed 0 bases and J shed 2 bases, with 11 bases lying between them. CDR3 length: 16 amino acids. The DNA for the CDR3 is TGTGCCAGCAGTTTATCGAGGGGTGGGGGCAATCAGCCCCAGCATTTT. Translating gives CASSLSRGGGNQPQHF.

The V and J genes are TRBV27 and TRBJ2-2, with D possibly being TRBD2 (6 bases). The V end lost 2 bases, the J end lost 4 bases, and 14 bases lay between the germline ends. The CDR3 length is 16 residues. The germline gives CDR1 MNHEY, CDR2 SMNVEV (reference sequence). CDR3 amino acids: CASSLRAPGVTGELFF. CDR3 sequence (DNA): TGTGCCAGCAGTTTAAGGGCGCCGGGGGTCACCGGGGAGCTGTTTTTT.

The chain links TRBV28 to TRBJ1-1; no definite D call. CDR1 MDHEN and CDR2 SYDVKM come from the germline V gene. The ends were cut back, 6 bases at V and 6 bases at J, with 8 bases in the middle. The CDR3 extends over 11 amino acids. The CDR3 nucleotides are TGTGCCAGCAGAGGTGGGTCTGAAGCTTTCTTT. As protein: CASRGGSEAFF.